The 25 T cell receptor beta chains given below trace back to one sample, sequenced in a study of blood T cells in healthy people across ages. With a J-beta primer mix and a sample-barcoded 5' primer, a second PCR ran roughly 7 to 11 cycles. One entry per CDR3 protein, called by TCRdb with MiXCR from the 5' RACE reads. The data contain over 1,200,000 distinct CDR3 sequences, around 59% of them singletons. Sample: blood. These receptors were collected from a man aged 18 to 29 in good health.

The chain combines TRBV6-5 with TRBJ1-2; 8 nucleotides align to TRBD1. The CDR3 covers 13 residues. V was pared by 5 bases and J by 7 bases, with 6 bases of the junction left unmatched. The germline gives CDR1 MNHEY, CDR2 SVGAGI. CDR3: CASSGQGGRGYTF. CDR3 nucleotides: TGTGCCAGCAGTGGACAGGGCGGGCGTGGCTACACCTTC.

This clonotype was seen just once. J is TRBJ2-3 and V is TRBV29-1; possibly TRBD1 or TRBD2 for D (5 bases each). The CDR3 has 13 residues. Germline V CDR1 and CDR2: SQVTM, ANQGSEA. The CDR3 here is CNVGDGYANTQYF. As DNA, the CDR3 is TGCAACGTGGGGGACGGTTACGCAAATACGCAGTATTTT.

The chain links TRBV7-9 to TRBJ2-1; D is unclear. Trimming removed 5 bases from V and 0 bases from J, with 11 bases in between. Germline V gene sequence: CDR1 SEHNR, CDR2 FQNEAQ (reference sequence). This CDR3 comprises 15 residues. CDR3 sequence reads: CASSGPYSSYNEQFF. The CDR3, as DNA: TGTGCCAGCAGCGGCCCTTACAGCTCCTACAATGAGCAGTTCTTC. Supplemented by reference TRBV7-9 and TRBJ2-1, the full variable domain reads DTGVSQNPRHKITKRGQNVTFRCDPISEHNRLYWYRQTLGQGPEFLTYFQNEAQLEKSRLLSDRFSAERPKGSFSTLEIQRTEQGDSAMYLCASSGPYSSYNEQFFGPGTRLTVL.

This chain joins TRBV20-1 and TRBJ2-5; D gene unclear. V gave up 0 bases and J gave up 5 bases, with 10 bases separating them. The CDR3 length is 13 residues. CDR1 is DFQATT and CDR2 is SNEGSKA in the germline V gene (reference sequence). DNA for the CDR3: TGCAGTGCTAGAGACGGGCTCCAGGAGACCCAGTACTTC. As protein: CSARDGLQETQYF.

This chain connects TRBV5-1 to TRBJ2-1; 7 bases line up with TRBD2. CDR1 and CDR2 from the germline V gene are SGHRS and YFSETQ. This CDR3 contains 13 residues. Trimming at V came to 5 bases and at J to 7 bases, leaving 6 bases not matched to a gene. DNA for the CDR3: TGCGCCAGCAGTGGACTAGTAAGGAATGAGCAGTTCTTC. It yields the protein CASSGLVRNEQFF.

This clonotype has just one count. The CDR3 bases are TGTGCCAGCAGCCAAGAGACAGGGGAGAGGGAGACCCAGTACTTC. This sequence encodes CASSQETGERETQYF. V gene TRBV4-2 combines with J gene TRBJ2-5; 8 bases map to TRBD1. The CDR3 has 15 residues. The germline V gene has CDR1 LGHNA and CDR2 YNFKEQ. Trimming cost V 0 bases and J 5 bases; bases outside gene matches: 5.

In its sample, this clonotype was seen a few times. The V and J genes are TRBV20-1 and TRBJ2-7; D may correspond to TRBD1 or TRBD2 (5 bases each). The CDR3 extends over 12 amino acids. The V end was cut by 2 bases, the J end by 5 bases, with 10 bases between. CDR1 is DFQATT, CDR2 SNEGSKA, per germline (reference sequence). CDR3 sequence: CSARTPGHEQYF. The CDR3 DNA is TGCAGTGCTAGAACCCCGGGGCACGAGCAGTACTTC.

This sequence joins TRBV12-5 and TRBJ2-7; D not resolved. V lost 2 bases and J lost 5, with 4 bases in between. CDR1 and CDR2 from the germline V gene are LGHNT and FRNRAP. This CDR3 has 11 residues. The CDR3 DNA follows: TGTGCTAGTGGTTTGCTCCACGAGCAGTACTTC. This encodes CASGLLHEQYF.

The V call is TRBV12-5, the J call TRBJ2-2; 7 nucleotides agree with TRBD2. With V trimmed by 6 bases and J by 3 bases, 4 bases remained unmatched. The CDR3 runs to 14 residues. Per the germline V gene, CDR1 is LGHNT and CDR2 is FRNRAP. This CDR3 reads CASGGTTYTGELFF. The CDR3 DNA sequence: TGTGCTAGTGGGGGGACTACTTACACCGGGGAGCTGTTTTTT.

The rearrangement joins TRBV6-6 to TRBJ2-3; D gene unclear. The CDR3 has 13 amino acids. V lost 6 bases and J lost 4, with 11 bases in between. Germline CDR1 reads MNHNY; CDR2 reads SVGAGI (reference sequence). CDR3 region: CASSRTKSDTQYF. The CDR3, as DNA: TGTGCCAGCAGCCGGACGAAGTCAGATACGCAGTATTTT.

This clonotype has a handful of counts. The V and J genes are TRBV29-1 and TRBJ2-5, with TRBD1 matching 9 bases. Germline V gene lookup returns CDR1 SQVTM and CDR2 ANQGSEA. With 6 bases clipped from V and 4 bases from J, the junction kept 6 bases outside the gene matches. The CDR3 has 13 amino acids. The CDR3 nucleotides are TGCAGCGTCACAGGGGGCCGTCCAGAGACCCAGTACTTC. Protein product: CSVTGGRPETQYF.

This rearrangement joins TRBV11-2 to TRBJ1-2, with TRBD1 matching 10 bases. This CDR3 has 16 residues. The trim removed 3 bases at V and 8 bases at J, leaving 12 bases unmatched. Per the germline V gene, CDR1 is SGHAT and CDR2 is FQNNGV. The CDR3 DNA reads as TGTGCCAGCAGCTTCAGTGGGACAGGGGAATCGGAGGGCTACACCTTC. Its protein product is CASSFSGTGESEGYTF.

The count of this clonotype is one. Relative to the germline gene, one junction end is altered; a read error may explain this. The chain combines TRBV15 with TRBJ1-2; TRBD1 matches 7 bases. Germline values: CDR1 LNHNV, CDR2 YYDKDF (reference sequence). The CDR3 is 15 amino acids. CDR3 in amino acids: CVTSRERTGSYGYTF. The CDR3 DNA reads as TGTGTCACCAGCAGAGAACGGACAGGTTCCTATGGCTACACCTTC. Full variable domain (missing parts from reference TRBV15 and TRBJ1-2): DAMVIQNPRYQVTQFGKPVTLSCSQTLNHNVMYWYQQKSSQAPKLLFHYYDKDFNNEADTPDNFQSRRPNTSFCFLDIRSPGLGDTAMYLCVTSRERTGSYGYTFGSGTRLTVV.

This chain uses TRBV10-1 with TRBJ2-7, with TRBD1 as a possible D gene (5 bases). The CDR3 has 16 amino acids. Germline assignment: CDR1 WNHNN and CDR2 SYGVQD (reference sequence). V was clipped by 2 bases and J by 0 bases, with 14 bases between them. DNA for the CDR3: TGCGCCAGCAGTGAGGAGGCAGGGTTGAGCTCCTACGAGCAGTACTTC. This sequence encodes CASSEEAGLSSYEQYF.

The V and J genes are TRBV29-1 and TRBJ1-5; 8 bases fit TRBD1. Trimming took 5 bases from V and 2 from J; bases not matched to a gene: 5. CDR1 is SQVTM, CDR2 ANQGSEA, per germline. CDR3 length: 14 residues. The CDR3 loop is CSVRETGGNQPQHF. Written as DNA, the CDR3 is TGCAGCGTTCGAGAGACAGGGGGCAATCAGCCCCAGCATTTT.

V gene TRBV7-9 combines with J gene TRBJ2-3; a possible D gene is TRBD2 (5 bases). The CDR3 loop spans 13 amino acids. The germline V and J ends were trimmed by 8 bases and 4 bases, with 13 bases remaining between them. Germline CDR1 reads SEHNR; CDR2 reads FQNEAQ (reference sequence). CDR3 coding DNA: TGTGCCAGCCGGGTGGGAGATGCAGATACGCAGTATTTT. Protein: CASRVGDADTQYF.

The chain has TRBV4-3 and TRBJ2-5, with a tentative D call TRBD1 (6 bases). The CDR3 runs to 15 residues. V lost 4 bases to trimming and J lost 1 base, with 13 bases between them. CDR1 and CDR2 (germline): LGHNA, YSLEER. Written as DNA, the CDR3 is TGCGCCAGCAGCCCACAACAGGGTCCCCAAGAGACCCAGTACTTC. Translated, it gives CASSPQQGPQETQYF.

The gene calls are TRBV25-1 and TRBJ2-7; D perhaps matches TRBD1 (6 bases). Looked up from germline, CDR1 is MGHDK and CDR2 is SYGVNS. The CDR3 consists of 15 residues. The V gene lost 6 bases and the J gene lost 0 bases, with 15 bases spanning the gap. CDR3 in DNA: TGTGCCAGCAGGGAAACAGGGTCGAGCTCCTACGAGCAGTACTTC. Translating gives CASRETGSSSYEQYF.

This sequence joins TRBV12-3 or TRBV12-4 and TRBJ1-1, with unresolved D. Trimming took off 3 bases at V and 1 base at J, with 12 bases between the two ends. The CDR3 has 15 residues. CDR3 coding DNA: TGTGCCAGCAGTTTCTCTCCCGGAGCGAACACTGAAGCTTTCTTT. This gives the protein CASSFSPGANTEAFF.

CDR3: CASSSPLHGPSWEAFF. The CDR3 DNA sequence: TGTGCCAGCAGCTCCCCTCTTCATGGGCCCTCGTGGGAAGCTTTCTTT. This chain links TRBV7-8 with TRBJ1-1; D uncertain. CDR1 is SGHVS and CDR2 is FQNEAQ in the germline V gene. V lost 4 bases, J lost 8 bases, and 23 bases lay in between. The CDR3 consists of 16 residues.

V gene TRBV6-5 combines with J gene TRBJ2-3; D not certain. CDR3 size: 15 residues. CDR1 is MNHEY and CDR2 is SVGAGI in the germline V gene. The V and J ends lost 3 bases and 0 bases respectively, with 10 bases between them. The CDR3, as DNA: TGTGCCAGCAGTTATGACGGAGCAAGCACAGATACGCAGTATTTT. Its protein product is CASSYDGASTDTQYF.

The V gene is TRBV10-3, the J gene TRBJ1-2; TRBD1 might be the D (5 bases). V was trimmed by 6 bases and J by 5 bases, leaving 10 bases between them. The CDR3 is 12 amino acids. Germline CDR1 is ENHRY and CDR2 is SYGVKD. In DNA form, the CDR3 reads TGTGCCATCAGGGACATAGAATATGGCTACACCTTC. This sequence encodes CAIRDIEYGYTF.

The chain couples TRBV5-4 to TRBJ1-1, with 7 bases aligning to TRBD1. The CDR3 extends over 14 amino acids. Unmatched junction bases numbered 9, after V lost 2 bases and J lost 8 bases. In germline, CDR1 is SGHNT, CDR2 YYREEE (reference sequence). This CDR3 is CASSLAGGVREAFF. DNA of the CDR3: TGTGCCAGCAGCTTAGCAGGGGGAGTCCGGGAAGCTTTCTTT. Combining the CDR3 with reference TRBV5-4 and TRBJ1-1 gives the whole variable domain ETGVTQSPTHLIKTRGQQVTLRCSSQSGHNTVSWYQQALGQGPQFIFQYYREEENGRGNFPPRFSGLQFPNYSSELNVNALELDDSALYLCASSLAGGVREAFFGQGTRLTVV.

This sequence joins TRBV12-3 or TRBV12-4 and TRBJ2-4, with D perhaps TRBD2 (5 bases). The CDR3 consists of 16 residues. With 3 bases removed from V and 2 bases from J, the gap between germline ends came to 14 bases. The CDR3 loop is CASSLSTGESKNIQYF. CDR3 in DNA: TGTGCCAGCAGTTTGAGCACTGGGGAGTCCAAAAACATTCAGTACTTC.

The table lists this clonotype with a count of one. V and J are TRBV27 and TRBJ2-7; D is possibly TRBD1 (6 bases). The CDR3 runs to 14 residues. The V end lost 6 bases, the J end lost 0 bases, and 12 bases lay between the germline ends. Germline V gene lookup returns CDR1 MNHEY and CDR2 SMNVEV (reference sequence). CDR3 protein: CASSHGQSSYEQYF. The CDR3 nucleotides read TGTGCCAGCAGCCACGGACAGAGCTCCTACGAGCAGTACTTC.